These 17 T cell receptor beta chains came from one sample sequenced in a study of neurological immune-mediated disorders. Time point denoted: longitudinal time-point 1 (baseline). TCRdb analysed the 5' RACE reads with MiXCR anew, one entry per CDR3 protein. In the table there are tens of thousands of distinct CDR3 sequences, roughly an eighth of which are singletons. Sequencing used PBMCs. These receptors were taken from a female donor with HTLV-1-associated myelopathy (HAM/TSP).

V is TRBV20-1 and J is TRBJ1-1; D is undetermined. The V gene's germline CDR1 is DFQATT and CDR2 SNEGSKA (reference sequence). V lost 0 bases and J lost 6, with 14 bases in between. This CDR3 comprises 14 residues. CDR3 in DNA: TGCAGTGCTAGAGATCGTAGGGTTGTGTCTGAAGCTTTCTTT. This translates into CSARDRRVVSEAFF.

This clonotype occurred many times. V gene TRBV20-1 combines with J gene TRBJ2-7, with TRBD2 matching 9 bases. The CDR3 is 11 amino acids. Germline V gene sequence: CDR1 DFQATT, CDR2 SNEGSKA (reference sequence). The CDR3 nucleotides are TGCAGCGGTGCGGGGGGGTACGAGCAGTACTTC. Translated, it gives CSGAGGYEQYF.

In this sample, this clonotype turned up a few times. The chain links TRBV18 to TRBJ2-3; 7 nucleotides match TRBD1. This CDR3 region has 14 residues. The ends lost 2 bases at V and 1 base at J; junction bases unmatched: 0. CDR1 and CDR2 from the germline V gene are KGHSH and LQKENI. CDR3 sequence: CASSPGTGTDTQYF. The CDR3 nucleotides read TGTGCCAGCTCACCAGGGACAGGCACAGATACGCAGTATTTT.

This clonotype was counted many times. V is TRBV28 and J is TRBJ2-3, with 8 bases matching TRBD2. CDR3 length: 15 residues. Germline V gene data show CDR1 as MDHEN and CDR2 as SYDVKM. Unmatched junction bases numbered 5, after V lost 1 base and J lost 5 bases. CDR3 protein: CASSLYGGGQDTQYF. The CDR3 coding sequence is TGTGCCAGCAGTTTATACGGGGGGGGGCAAGATACGCAGTATTTT.

This clonotype appeared many times. V is TRBV12-3 or TRBV12-4 and J is TRBJ2-5, with D possibly being TRBD2 (6 bases). The V end lost 3 bases, the J end lost 8 bases, and 10 bases lay between the germline ends. The CDR3 sequence is 12 residues long. In DNA form, the CDR3 reads TGTGCCAGCAGTTTGGGAGGCATTACCCAGTACTTC. It translates to CASSLGGITQYF.

This clonotype came up many times. The rearrangement uses TRBV5-1 and TRBJ2-1, with D perhaps TRBD2 (6 bases). The germline CDR1 and CDR2 sequences are SGHRS and YFSETQ. This CDR3 has 15 amino acids. V lost 3 bases, J lost 6 bases, and 16 bases lay in between. The CDR3 sequence is CASSSTGVSFNEQFF. Written as DNA, the CDR3 is TGCGCCAGCAGCTCGACGGGGGTGTCGTTCAATGAGCAGTTCTTC.

This clonotype was detected ten times or more. This chain links TRBV29-1 with TRBJ2-7, with 11 nucleotides matching TRBD1. The CDR3 consists of 16 residues. Germline loops: CDR1 SQVTM, CDR2 ANQGSEA. After removal of 6 bases from V and 0 bases from J, the junction contained 10 bases not matched to a gene. The chain's CDR3 is CSVRTGGRISSYEQYF. DNA of the CDR3: TGCAGCGTAAGGACAGGGGGCCGTATTAGCTCCTACGAGCAGTACTTC.

The V gene is TRBV18, the J gene TRBJ2-3, with D uncertain. The CDR3 is 15 amino acids. V was shortened by 3 bases and J by 1 base, with 11 bases between the two germline ends. Per the germline V gene, CDR1 is KGHSH and CDR2 is LQKENI. The CDR3 DNA follows: TGTGCCAGCTCACCCCGACGGGCAGGCACAGATACGCAGTATTTT. It is translated as CASSPRRAGTDTQYF.

At least ten counts were recorded for this clonotype. The chain is built from TRBV30 and TRBJ2-2; D remains unclear. Between the trimmed V and J ends, which lost 7 bases and 2 bases, there was a span of 20 bases. CDR1 is GTSNPN, CDR2 SVGIG, per germline (reference sequence). The CDR3 has 16 residues. The CDR3 spells CAFPRTLHFNTGELFF. The CDR3 DNA reads TGTGCCTTCCCGAGGACCCTTCATTTTAACACCGGGGAGCTGTTTTTT.

Ten or more counts support this clonotype. CDR3 protein: CASSSTGYSYNEQFF. The CDR3 DNA is TGCGCCAGCAGCTCGACAGGGTACTCCTACAATGAGCAGTTCTTC. This sequence joins TRBV5-1 and TRBJ2-1; 7 nucleotides agree with TRBD1. CDR3 length: 15 residues. Per germline, CDR1 SGHRS and CDR2 YFSETQ. J gave up 0 bases and V 3 bases, and 3 bases lay outside the gene matches.

This clonotype was detected many times. The rearrangement links TRBV12-5 to TRBJ2-3, with D perhaps matching TRBD1 or TRBD2 (5 bases each). The V end lost 3 bases, the J end lost 6 bases, and 13 bases lay between the germline ends. This CDR3 is built from 14 residues. Germline CDR1 and CDR2: LGHNT and FRNRAP. CDR3 nucleotide sequence: TGTGCTAGTGGTTTTATCGGGGCGGTTGATACGCAGTATTTT. Its translation is CASGFIGAVDTQYF.

This clonotype came up a few times. The chain uses TRBV5-1 and TRBJ2-3; no clear D. CDR1 and CDR2 from the germline V gene are SGHRS and YFSETQ. The CDR3 totals 15 residues. Trimming stripped 0 bases from V and 2 bases from J, with 10 bases between. CDR3 nucleotide sequence: TGCGCCAGCAGCTTGGAAGTGGGAAACACAGATACGCAGTATTTT. The encoded protein is CASSLEVGNTDTQYF.

This clonotype was observed at least ten times. The J gene is TRBJ2-1, the V gene TRBV20-1; either TRBD1 or TRBD2 may supply D (6 bases each). The CDR3 has 15 residues. The germline CDR1 and CDR2 sequences are DFQATT and SNEGSKA (reference sequence). V was clipped by 0 bases and J by 2 bases, with 11 bases between them. The CDR3: CSARDRRGAYNEQFF. The CDR3 DNA reads as TGCAGTGCTAGAGATAGGAGGGGGGCCTACAATGAGCAGTTCTTC.

This clonotype was detected ten times or more. The chain has TRBV27 and TRBJ2-1; possible D gene TRBD1, 6 bases. Trimming left V 7 bases short and J 9 bases short, with 13 bases between. The CDR3 contains 12 residues. Germline CDR1 and CDR2: MNHEY and SMNVEV (reference sequence). The CDR3 spells CASMGASTEQFF. CDR3 sequence (DNA): TGTGCCAGCATGGGGGCAAGCACTGAGCAGTTCTTC.

The table lists this clonotype with many counts. The CDR3, as DNA: TGCAGTGCCCAAACGTGGGGGGGTCCCGACACCGGGGAGCTGTTTTTT. Translated, it gives CSAQTWGGPDTGELFF. This rearrangement joins TRBV20-1 to TRBJ2-2; 7 bases align to TRBD2. The CDR3 runs 16 residues. V gave up 6 bases and J gave up 3 bases; unmatched junction bases: 13. Germline V CDR1 and CDR2: DFQATT, SNEGSKA (reference sequence).

This clonotype was observed at least ten times. The rearrangement uses TRBV15 and TRBJ1-2; 7 bases fit TRBD1. The trim removed 6 bases at V and 4 bases at J, leaving 2 bases unmatched. The CDR3 length is 12 residues. In germline, CDR1 is LNHNV, CDR2 YYDKDF (reference sequence). This CDR3 is CATRTGTYGYTF. CDR3 nucleotide sequence: TGTGCCACCAGGACAGGGACCTATGGCTACACCTTC.

This clonotype was recorded many times. The chain combines TRBV5-1 with TRBJ2-1; D remains ambiguous. This CDR3 is 14 amino acids long. V was pared by 0 bases and J by 8 bases, with 12 bases between. Germline V lookup: CDR1 SGHRS, CDR2 YFSETQ. The DNA for the CDR3 is TGCGCCAGCAGCTTGGGAGACTCTTACGATGAGCAGTTCTTC. Translation gives CASSLGDSYDEQFF.